The T cell receptor beta chain described here comes from a study of graft-versus-host responses after intestinal transplantation. The ends were cut back, 6 bases at V and 5 bases at J, with 19 bases in the middle. The V gene's germline CDR1 is SNHLY and CDR2 FYNNEI. CDR3 length equals 15 residues. Comments on this clone: Its antigen is unknown.

TCRdb's copy holds only in-frame clones and misses some; the assay was immunoSEQ multiplex PCR. The sample lists 50,000 or so clones; roughly 91% were seen once. Regarding the study as a whole: Those patients showing graft-donor T cell macrochimerism displayed high graft-versus-host to host-versus-graft clonal ratios in allografts.

This material consisted of PBMCs, taken about 120 weeks after a first intestinal transplant, on the day of a second. The TCR comes from a human patient who received an intestinal transplant, so some T cells may come from the graft donor. The genes are TRBV2 and TRBJ2-5; weak D call: TRBD1 (6 bases). The CDR3 protein is CASRSEFSRGETQYF. The CDR3 DNA follows: TGTGCCAGCAGATCGGAGTTTTCGAGGGGGGAGACCCAGTACTTC.